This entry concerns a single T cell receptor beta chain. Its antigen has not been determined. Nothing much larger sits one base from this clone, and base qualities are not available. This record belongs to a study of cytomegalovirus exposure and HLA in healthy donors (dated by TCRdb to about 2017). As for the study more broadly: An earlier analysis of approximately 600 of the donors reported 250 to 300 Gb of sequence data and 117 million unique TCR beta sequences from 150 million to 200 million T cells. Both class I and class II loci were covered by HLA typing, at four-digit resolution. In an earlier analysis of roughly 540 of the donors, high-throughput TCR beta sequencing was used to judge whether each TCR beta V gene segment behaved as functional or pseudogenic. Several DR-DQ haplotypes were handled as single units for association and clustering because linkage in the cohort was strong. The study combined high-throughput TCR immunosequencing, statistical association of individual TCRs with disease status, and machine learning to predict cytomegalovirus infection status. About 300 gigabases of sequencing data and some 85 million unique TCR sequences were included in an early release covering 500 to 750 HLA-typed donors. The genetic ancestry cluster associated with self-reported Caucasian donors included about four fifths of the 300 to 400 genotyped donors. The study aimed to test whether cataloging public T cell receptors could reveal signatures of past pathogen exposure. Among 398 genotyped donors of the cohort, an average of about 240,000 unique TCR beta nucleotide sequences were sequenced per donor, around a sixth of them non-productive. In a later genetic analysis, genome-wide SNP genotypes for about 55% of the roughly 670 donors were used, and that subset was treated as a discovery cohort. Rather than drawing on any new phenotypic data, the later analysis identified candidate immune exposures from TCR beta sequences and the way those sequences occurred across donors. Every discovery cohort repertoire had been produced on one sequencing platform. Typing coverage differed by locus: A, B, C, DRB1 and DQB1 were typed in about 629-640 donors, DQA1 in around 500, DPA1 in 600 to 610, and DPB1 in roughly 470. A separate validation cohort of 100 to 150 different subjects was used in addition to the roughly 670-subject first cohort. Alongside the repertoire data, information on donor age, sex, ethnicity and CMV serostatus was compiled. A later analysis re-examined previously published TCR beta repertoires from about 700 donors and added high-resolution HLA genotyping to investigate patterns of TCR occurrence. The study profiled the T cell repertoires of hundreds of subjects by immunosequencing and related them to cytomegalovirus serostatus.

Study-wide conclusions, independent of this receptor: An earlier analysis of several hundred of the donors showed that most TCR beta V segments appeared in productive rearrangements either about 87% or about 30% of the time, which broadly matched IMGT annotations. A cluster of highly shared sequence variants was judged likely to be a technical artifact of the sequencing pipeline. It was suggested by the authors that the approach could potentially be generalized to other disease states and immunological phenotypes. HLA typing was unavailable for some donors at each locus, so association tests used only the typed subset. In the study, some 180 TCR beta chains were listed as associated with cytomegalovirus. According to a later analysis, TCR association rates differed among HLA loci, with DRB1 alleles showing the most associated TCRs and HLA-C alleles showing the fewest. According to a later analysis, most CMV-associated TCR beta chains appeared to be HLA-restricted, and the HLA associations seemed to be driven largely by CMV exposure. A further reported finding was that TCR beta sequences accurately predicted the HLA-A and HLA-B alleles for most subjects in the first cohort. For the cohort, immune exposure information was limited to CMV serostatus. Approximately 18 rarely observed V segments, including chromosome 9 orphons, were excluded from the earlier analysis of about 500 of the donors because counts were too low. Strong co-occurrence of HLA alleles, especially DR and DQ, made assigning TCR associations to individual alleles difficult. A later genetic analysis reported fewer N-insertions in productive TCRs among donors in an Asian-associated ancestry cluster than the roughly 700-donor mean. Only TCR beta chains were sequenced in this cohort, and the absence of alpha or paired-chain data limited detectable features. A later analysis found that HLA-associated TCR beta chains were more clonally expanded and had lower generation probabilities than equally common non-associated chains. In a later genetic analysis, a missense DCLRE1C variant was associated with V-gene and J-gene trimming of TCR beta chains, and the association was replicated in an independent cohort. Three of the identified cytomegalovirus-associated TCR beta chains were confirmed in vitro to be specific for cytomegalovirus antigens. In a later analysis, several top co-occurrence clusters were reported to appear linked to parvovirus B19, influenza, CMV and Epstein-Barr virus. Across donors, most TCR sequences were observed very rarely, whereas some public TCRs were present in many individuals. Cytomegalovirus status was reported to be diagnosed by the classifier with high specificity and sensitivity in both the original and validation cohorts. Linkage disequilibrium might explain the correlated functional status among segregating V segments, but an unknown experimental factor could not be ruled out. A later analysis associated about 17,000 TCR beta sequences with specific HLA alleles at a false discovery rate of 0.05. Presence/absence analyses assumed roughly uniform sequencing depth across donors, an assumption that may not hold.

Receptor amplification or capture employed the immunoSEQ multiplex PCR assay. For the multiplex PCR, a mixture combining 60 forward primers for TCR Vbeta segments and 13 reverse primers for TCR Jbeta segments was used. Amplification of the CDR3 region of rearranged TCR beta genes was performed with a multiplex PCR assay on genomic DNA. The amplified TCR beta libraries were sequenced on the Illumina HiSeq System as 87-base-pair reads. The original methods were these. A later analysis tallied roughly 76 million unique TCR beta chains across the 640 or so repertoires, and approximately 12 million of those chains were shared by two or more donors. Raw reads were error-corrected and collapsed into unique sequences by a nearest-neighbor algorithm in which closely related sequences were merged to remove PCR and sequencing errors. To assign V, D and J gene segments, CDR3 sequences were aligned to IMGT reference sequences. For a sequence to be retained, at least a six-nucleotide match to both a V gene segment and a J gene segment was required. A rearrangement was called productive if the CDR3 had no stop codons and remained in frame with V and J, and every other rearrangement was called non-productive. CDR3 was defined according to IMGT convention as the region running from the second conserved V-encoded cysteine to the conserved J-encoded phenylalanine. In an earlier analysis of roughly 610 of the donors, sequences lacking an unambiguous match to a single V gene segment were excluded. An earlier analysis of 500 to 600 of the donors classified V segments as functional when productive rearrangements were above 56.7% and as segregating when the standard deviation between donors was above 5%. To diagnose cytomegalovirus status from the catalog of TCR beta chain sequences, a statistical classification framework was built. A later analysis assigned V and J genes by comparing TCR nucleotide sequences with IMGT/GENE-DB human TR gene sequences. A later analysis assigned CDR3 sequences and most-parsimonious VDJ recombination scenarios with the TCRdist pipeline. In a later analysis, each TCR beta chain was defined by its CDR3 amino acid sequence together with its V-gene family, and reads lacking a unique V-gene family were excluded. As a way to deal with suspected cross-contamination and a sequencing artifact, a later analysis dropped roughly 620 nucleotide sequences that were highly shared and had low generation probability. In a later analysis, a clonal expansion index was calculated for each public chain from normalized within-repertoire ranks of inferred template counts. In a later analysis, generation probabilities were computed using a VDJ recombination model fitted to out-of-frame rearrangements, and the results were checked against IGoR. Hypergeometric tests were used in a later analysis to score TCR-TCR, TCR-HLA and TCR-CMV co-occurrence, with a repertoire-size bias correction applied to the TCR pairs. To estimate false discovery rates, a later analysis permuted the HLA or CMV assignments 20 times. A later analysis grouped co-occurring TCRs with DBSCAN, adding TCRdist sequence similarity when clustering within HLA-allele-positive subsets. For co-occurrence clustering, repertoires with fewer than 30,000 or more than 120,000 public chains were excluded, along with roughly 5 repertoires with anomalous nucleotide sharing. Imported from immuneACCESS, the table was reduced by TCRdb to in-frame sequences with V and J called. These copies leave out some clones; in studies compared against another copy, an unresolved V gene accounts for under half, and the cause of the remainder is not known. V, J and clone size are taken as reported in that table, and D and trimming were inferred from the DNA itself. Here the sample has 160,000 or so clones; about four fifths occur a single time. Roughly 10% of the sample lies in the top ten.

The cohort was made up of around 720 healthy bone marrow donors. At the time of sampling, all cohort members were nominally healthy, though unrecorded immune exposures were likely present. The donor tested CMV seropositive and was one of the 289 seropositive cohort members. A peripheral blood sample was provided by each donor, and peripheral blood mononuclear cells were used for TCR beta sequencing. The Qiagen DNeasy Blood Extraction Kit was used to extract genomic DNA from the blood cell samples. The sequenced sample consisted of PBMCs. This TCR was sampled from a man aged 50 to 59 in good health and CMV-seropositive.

The base sequence is TGTGCCAGCAGCCCGCGACAGGATGGCAATCAGCCCCAGCATTTT. Translated, this gives CASSPRQDGNQPQHF. In this chain, TRBV7-2 is recombined with TRBJ1-5; the D gene is possibly TRBD1, with 6 bases matching. The germline V gene specifies SGHTA as CDR1 and FQGNSA as CDR2. V is pared back by 5 bases and J by 2 bases, with 13 bases lying between the germline termini. The CDR3 holds 15 amino acids from the cysteine to the phenylalanine. The retained sequence is limited to the CDR3, 45 bases, with the frame set at the first base.